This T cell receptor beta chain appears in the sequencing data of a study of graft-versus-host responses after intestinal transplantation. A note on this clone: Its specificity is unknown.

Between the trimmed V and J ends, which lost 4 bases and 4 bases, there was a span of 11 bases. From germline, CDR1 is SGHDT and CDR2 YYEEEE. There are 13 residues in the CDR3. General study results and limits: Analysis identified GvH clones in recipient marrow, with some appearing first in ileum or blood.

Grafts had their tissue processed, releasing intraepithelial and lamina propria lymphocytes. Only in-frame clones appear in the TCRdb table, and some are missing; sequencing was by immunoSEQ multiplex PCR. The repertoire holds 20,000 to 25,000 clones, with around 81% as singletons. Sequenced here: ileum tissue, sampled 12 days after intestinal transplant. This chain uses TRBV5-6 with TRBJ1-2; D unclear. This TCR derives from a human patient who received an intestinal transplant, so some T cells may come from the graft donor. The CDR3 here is CASSPTNSYGYTF. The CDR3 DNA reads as TGTGCCAGCAGCCCTACCAATAGCTATGGCTACACCTTC.